This TCR beta chain was obtained from a study of blood T cell repertoires in COVID-19. The CDR3 consists of 20 residues. V lost 7 bases, J lost 1 base, and 21 bases stayed unmatched. Germline V gives CDR1 LNHDA, CDR2 SQIVND (reference sequence). The table came from immunoSEQ multiplex PCR; TCRdb's copy has only in-frame clones and leaves some out. The table records 390,000 or so clones, over 80% of them present only once. This TCR was sampled from a woman aged 45-65 years who had recovered from COVID-19. The V call is TRBV19, the J call TRBJ2-1; the match to TRBD2 covers 8 bases. Sequenced: PBMCs or T cells enriched from blood (not recorded which). In DNA, the CDR3 is TGTGCCAGTAAAAGATTCGGACTAGCAGGTTTTGAAGGGTCCTACAATGAGCAGTTCTTC. Its protein product is CASKRFGLAGFEGSYNEQFF.